In its sample, the clone carrying this T cell receptor (beta chain) was seen many times. Unique molecular identifiers were attached to individual cDNA molecules. TCRdb re-derived calls from the 5' RACE reads in MiXCR, one entry per CDR3 protein. The sample records some 27,000 distinct CDR3 sequences, roughly 4% being singletons. The entry originates in a study of early T cells in non-severe SARS-CoV-2 infection. The CDR3 contains 16 residues. Germline assignment: CDR1 SGHTA and CDR2 FQGNSA. The junction had 6 bases not matched to a gene; V was cut back by 1 base and J by 3 bases. This chain links TRBV7-2 with TRBJ2-3; 8 bases map to TRBD2. The clonotype comes from an adult who was a healthcare worker with PCR-confirmed SARS-CoV-2 infection or an uninfected control (not recorded which). Sequenced: whole blood. The CDR3 is CASSLDGRAGTDTQYF. DNA of the CDR3: TGTGCCAGCAGCTTAGACGGGAGGGCGGGGACAGATACGCAGTATTTT.